A selection of T cell receptor beta chains follows, all from one sample in a study of T-cell reconstitution after alpha-beta-depleted transplantation in children. TCRdb itself ran the PCR reads through MiXCR, one entry per CDR3 protein. This table holds roughly 300,000 distinct CDR3 sequences, approximately 10% found once. This specimen was PBMCs from the stem cell graft donor, taken from the stem cell graft. The source of these receptors is a human donor who donated a stem cell graft to a child with acute lymphoblastic leukemia. Both conserved end residues are part of each CDR3. Each record gives: V gene, J gene, D gene, clone size, CDR3 DNA, CDR3 protein. A D gene is named only where the DNA matches it firmly. Size is omitted from some rows. Given values are once, few, many or a class for expanded clones.

TRBV7-6,TRBJ2-5,TRBD2,few,TGTGCCAGCAGCTTAGGGGCTAGCGGGACCCAAGAGACCCAGTACTTC,CASSLGASGTQETQYF
TRBV7-9,TRBJ2-4,-,few,TGTGCCAGCAGCTCGTGGCAGGAAGCCAAAAACATTCAGTACTTC,CASSSWQEAKNIQYF
TRBV20-1,TRBJ2-7,TRBD2,-,TGCAGTGCTAGAGATGGGACTAGCGTTTCCTACGAGCAGTACTTC,CSARDGTSVSYEQYF
TRBV7-9,TRBJ2-3,TRBD2,-,TGTGCCAGCAGGTCGGGACTAGCGGGAGGGAACACAGATACGCAGTATTTT,CASRSGLAGGNTDTQYF
TRBV3-1,TRBJ2-3,-,-,TGTGCCAGCAGCCTCGGGTTCGGGGGCGCCGGCACAGATACGCAGTATTTT,CASSLGFGGAGTDTQYF
TRBV19,TRBJ2-5,-,-,TGTGCCAGTAGTGGGCCGGGAAGGGGCGGGGCGAGCGAGACCCAGTACTTC,CASSGPGRGGASETQYF
TRBV7-9,TRBJ2-7,-,many,TGTGCCAGCAGCCCTAAAAGTCAGGGACCCACCTACGAGCAGTACTTC,CASSPKSQGPTYEQYF
TRBV28,TRBJ2-3,TRBD1,-,TGTGCCAGCAGTCCCGGGACAGGGTCGGATACGCAGTATTTT,CASSPGTGSDTQYF
TRBV13,TRBJ1-1,TRBD1,few,TGTGCCAGCAGCCTACAGACAGGGTTTTTCACTGAAGCTTTCTTT,CASSLQTGFFTEAFF
TRBV20-1,TRBJ2-5,TRBD2,many,TGCAGTGCTAGAGGAGCGGGAGAGGTGGAGACCCAGTACTTC,CSARGAGEVETQYF
TRBV27,TRBJ2-3,-,few,TGTGCCAGCAGGAGACAGAGCACAGATACGCAGTATTTT,CASRRQSTDTQYF
TRBV15,TRBJ2-1,TRBD1,-,TGTGCCACCAGCAATGACAGGGGTGGTGAGCAGTTCTTC,CATSNDRGGEQFF
TRBV6-1,TRBJ1-5,TRBD1,many,TGTGCCAGCAGTGAGGGACAGGATAGCAATCAGCCCCAGCATTTT,CASSEGQDSNQPQHF
TRBV7-9,TRBJ1-5,TRBD1,-,TGTGCCAGCAGTCAAGGGGGCAACAGAGGACAACCCCAGCATTTT,CASSQGGNRGQPQHF
TRBV28,TRBJ2-5,-,many,TGTGCCAGCAGTAGGGAGACCCAGTACTTC,CASSRETQYF
TRBV7-9,TRBJ2-7,-,few,TGTGCCAGCAGCCATACGACCCGTCTCGAGCAGTACTTC,CASSHTTRLEQYF
TRBV5-1,TRBJ2-3,TRBD2,-,TGCGCCAGCAGCTTGGGGGCTAGCGGGAGTTCAGATACGCAGTATTTT,CASSLGASGSSDTQYF
TRBV3-1,TRBJ2-5,TRBD2,few,TGTGCCAGCAGCCAAGATTGGATGCGGGAGCAGTCCCAAGAGACCCAGTACTTC,CASSQDWMREQSQETQYF
TRBV3-1,TRBJ2-7,-,-,TGTGCCAGCAGTCAAGCCCATACCTACGAGCAGTACTTC,CASSQAHTYEQYF
TRBV29-1,TRBJ2-1,-,many,TGCAGCGTTGACATTAGTGACGTACTCGGCCTCTTC,CSVDISDVLGLF
TRBV7-3,TRBJ2-2,-,many,TGTGCCAGCAGCTCACCAACCCGGAACACCGGGGAGCTGTTTTTT,CASSSPTRNTGELFF
TRBV5-1,TRBJ2-1,TRBD1,-,TGCGCCAGCAGCCCAAGACAGGGGAACAATGAGCAGTTCTTC,CASSPRQGNNEQFF
TRBV20-1,TRBJ2-1,TRBD2,few,TGCAGTGCTAGAGTATATAGAACTAGCGTTTATGAGCAGTTCTTC,CSARVYRTSVYEQFF
TRBV7-2,TRBJ1-5,-,-,TGTGCCAGCAGCTTAACAGGTCAGCCCCAGCATTTT,CASSLTGQPQHF
TRBV7-9,TRBJ2-1,TRBD1,-,TGTGCCGGCCAGACAGGGGTGGTCAATGAGCAGTTCTTC,CAGQTGVVNEQFF
TRBV11-2,TRBJ2-7,-,few,TGTGCCAGCAGCGAGGGGTCCTACGAGCAGTACTTC,CASSEGSYEQYF
TRBV6-5,TRBJ2-1,-,-,TGTGCCAGCAGGGGGGGTGGCTCTTACAATGAGCAGTTCTTC,CASRGGGSYNEQFF
TRBV3-1,TRBJ1-2,-,few,TGTGCCAGCAGCGAAACACCGTTGGGGGCCAATGGCTACACCTTC,CASSETPLGANGYTF
TRBV28,TRBJ2-2,-,many,TGTGCCAGCAGCCCCGACAGGTCTCCTACCGGGGAGCTGTTTTTT,CASSPDRSPTGELFF